This section outlines one T cell receptor (beta chain) sequence together with its context. As originally analysed: Estimates of nucleated cell counts were drawn from the amplification of reference gene primers. The method was immunoSEQ multiplex PCR; TCRdb's version includes in-frame clones alone and lacks a portion of them. V and J calls and clone size are as listed in that table; D and trimming were resolved from the DNA. The sample includes tens of thousands of clones, about 76% of them seen just once. This specimen comes from a study of blood T cell repertoires in COVID-19. Study-level background: Sites across the United States, Italy and Spain contributed samples from acute and convalescent COVID-19. T cells, B-cell-depleted T cells, or PBMCs provided the cDNA or gDNA that served as material.

With V trimmed by 3 bases and J by 9 bases, 12 bases remained unmatched. Germline loops: CDR1 MNHEY, CDR2 SMNVEV (reference sequence). CDR3 length: 16 amino acids. Source material: peripheral blood. The chain recombines TRBV27 with TRBJ2-3; 10 bases match TRBD2. This receptor was taken from a man aged 65 to 79 with active or convalescent COVID-19. CDR3 region: CASSLIAGGKGKTQYF. DNA for the CDR3: TGTGCCAGCAGTTTGATAGCGGGGGGCAAAGGGAAGACGCAGTATTTT.